A selection of T cell receptor beta chains follows, all from one sample in a study of blood T cells in healthy people across ages. One entry per CDR3 protein, called by TCRdb with MiXCR from the 5' RACE reads. The data show about 640,000 distinct CDR3 sequences, about 30% seen once. The material sequenced was blood. The receptors stem from a woman of 80 years or more in good health. CDR3s include the opening cysteine and the closing phenylalanine or tryptophan. D genes are given only for firm matches. Not all rows give a size; the values are once, few, many and, for expanded clones, a class.

J | size | D | V | DNA | CDR3
TRBJ2-2 | many | TRBD2 | TRBV20-1 | TGCAGTGCTAGCATGACTAGCGGGGGAACCGGGGAGCTGTTTTTT | CSASMTSGGTGELFF
TRBJ2-3 | many | - | TRBV9 | TGTGCCAGCAGCGTAGAGGCTATCGGGACAGATACGCAGTATTTT | CASSVEAIGTDTQYF
TRBJ2-7 | - | - | TRBV29-1 | TGCAGCGCCGGACTGGCCTCCTACGAGCAGTACTTC | CSAGLASYEQYF
TRBJ1-1 | - | TRBD1 | TRBV5-4 | TGTGCCAGCAGCTTGTCTACAGGGGGCGCATTGGGAGCTTTCTTT | CASSLSTGGALGAFF
TRBJ1-5 | - | - | TRBV6-1 | TGTGCCAGCAGTGTCCAAGGCGGGGGACTACGCAATCAGCCCCAGCATTTT | CASSVQGGGLRNQPQHF
TRBJ1-2 | - | TRBD1 | TRBV5-6 | TGTGCCAGCAGCTTCCTCGGGACAGGGGATAACTATGGCTACACCTTC | CASSFLGTGDNYGYTF
TRBJ1-2 | few | TRBD1 | TRBV7-9 | TGTGCCAGCAGCCCGTGGACAGGGGGATTTGGCTACACCTTC | CASSPWTGGFGYTF
TRBJ2-3 | - | TRBD2 | TRBV20-1 | TGCAGTGCTAGACCTCTAGCGGTAGAGGCGGGCACAGATACGCAGTATTTT | CSARPLAVEAGTDTQYF
TRBJ1-2 | many | - | TRBV12-5 | TGTGCTAGTGGTTTGGAGAGGTTAAACTATGGCTACACCTTC | CASGLERLNYGYTF
TRBJ2-5 | - | TRBD2 | TRBV20-1 | TGCAGTGCTAACGGGGGGACGTACCAAGAGACCCAGTACTTC | CSANGGTYQETQYF
TRBJ1-6 | few | - | TRBV6-1 | TGTGCCAGCAGTTCAGGGAGCTCCTATAATTCACCCCTCCACTTT | CASSSGSSYNSPLHF
TRBJ2-3 | - | - | TRBV7-2 | TGTGCCAGCAGCTTAGCCCCTTTGGAGGCAGATACGCAGTATTTT | CASSLAPLEADTQYF
TRBJ1-5 | few | - | TRBV6-6 | TGTGCCAGCAGTAGGGACACTAGCAATCAGCCCCAGCATTTT | CASSRDTSNQPQHF
TRBJ2-2 | few | - | TRBV20-1 | TGCAGTGCTCCTAGGGCCGACGTGGATACCGGGGAGCTGTTTTTT | CSAPRADVDTGELFF
TRBJ2-5 | - | - | TRBV4-2 | TGTGCCAGCAGCCAAGGAGTAGGGCGAGAGACCCAGTACTTC | CASSQGVGRETQYF
TRBJ1-1 | - | - | TRBV15 | TGTGCCACCAGCCTCCGGGCCGGAAACACTGAAGCTTTCTTT | CATSLRAGNTEAFF
TRBJ2-1 | many | TRBD2 | TRBV7-9 | TGTGCCAGCAGCCCGAGGGAGCGGGGGAATGAGCAGTTCTTC | CASSPRERGNEQFF
TRBJ2-7 | many | TRBD1 | TRBV14 | TGTGCCAGCAGCCGGACAGGACCATCCTACGAGCAGTACTTC | CASSRTGPSYEQYF
TRBJ2-3 | many | - | TRBV5-6 | TGTGCCAGCAGCTTTTTCCGGGGCACCTTTACAGATACGCAGTATTTT | CASSFFRGTFTDTQYF
TRBJ2-5 | many | TRBD2 | TRBV20-1 | TGCAGTGCTTTATGGGGGGGTCTTAGAGAGACCCAGTACTTC | CSALWGGLRETQYF
TRBJ1-1 | - | TRBD1 | TRBV30 | TGTGCCTGGAGTATTGGACAGGGGGCTGGCACTGAAGCTTTCTTT | CAWSIGQGAGTEAFF
TRBJ1-1 | few | - | TRBV27 | TGTGCCAGCAGTTTGGCTGACGGTAGGATCACTGAAGCTTTCTTT | CASSLADGRITEAFF
TRBJ2-3 | - | - | TRBV7-2 | TGTGCCAGCAGCTCAAGGGGGGGCTCGACAGATACGCAGTATTTT | CASSSRGGSTDTQYF
TRBJ1-2 | many | TRBD1 | TRBV6-1 | TGTGCCAGCAGTGAAGTTTTGGGACAGGGGGCCTTAGGCTATGGCTACACCTTC | CASSEVLGQGALGYGYTF
TRBJ1-5 | - | - | TRBV30 | TGTGCCTGGGGGGGATCTCAGGGACAGCCCCAGCATTTT | CAWGGSQGQPQHF
TRBJ2-2 | few | TRBD2 | TRBV20-1 | TGCAGTGCTAGAAGCATCTCGGAGCGGGGGGCCGGGACCGGGGAGCTGTTTTTT | CSARSISERGAGTGELFF
TRBJ2-7 | - | - | TRBV6-6 | TGTGCCAGCAGTGGCGTGGTGGGCTACGAGCAGTACTTC | CASSGVVGYEQYF
TRBJ2-1 | many | TRBD1 | TRBV5-1 | TGCGCCAGCAGCTTGGTGGGACAGGGGGCCAATGAGCAGTTCTTC | CASSLVGQGANEQFF
TRBJ1-1 | few | TRBD1 | TRBV28 | TGTGCCAGCAGTTCCCCCGGGACAGGAATGAACACTGAAGCTTTCTTT | CASSSPGTGMNTEAFF
TRBJ2-7 | - | - | TRBV15 | TGTGCCACCAGCTCTAGGACAGGAGGGGCCTACGAGCAGTACTTC | CATSSRTGGAYEQYF
TRBJ1-2 | many | TRBD1 | TRBV6-6 | TGTGCCAGCAGCCCCTTACAGGGGTGGACCGTCAACTATGGCTACACCTTC | CASSPLQGWTVNYGYTF
TRBJ2-7 | many | - | TRBV27 | TGTGCCAGCAGTCGCAGCCTAACCTACGAGCAGTACTTC | CASSRSLTYEQYF
TRBJ2-2 | many | - | TRBV24-1 | TGTGCCACCAGTGATCCTGTCATCGGGGAGCTGTTTTTT | CATSDPVIGELFF
TRBJ1-1 | few | TRBD1 | TRBV6-1 | TGTGCCAGCACCACACAGGGGGCGAATACTGAAGCTTTCTTT | CASTTQGANTEAFF
TRBJ2-2 | few | - | TRBV10-3 | TGTGCCATCAGTCCCGAAGGGCGGAGCACCGGGGAGCTGTTTTTT | CAISPEGRSTGELFF
TRBJ2-4 | many | - | TRBV5-6 | TGTGCCAGCAGCTTACCGGAAAACATTCAGTACTTC | CASSLPENIQYF
TRBJ1-1 | - | - | TRBV4-2 | TGTGCCAGCAGCCAAACCGCGAGGGTCTCGACTGAAGCTTTCTTT | CASSQTARVSTEAFF
TRBJ2-5 | - | TRBD1 | TRBV28 | TGTGCCAGCAGTTCGACAGGGAAAGGTCAGGAGACCCAGTACTTC | CASSSTGKGQETQYF
TRBJ1-1 | many | - | TRBV6-6 | TGTGCCAGCAGTTACGAGAAAGAAGCTTTCTTT | CASSYEKEAFF
TRBJ2-1 | - | TRBD1 | TRBV7-2 | TGTGCCGGCAGCTTAGGACAGGGGAGGAATGAGCAGTTCTTC | CAGSLGQGRNEQFF
TRBJ2-1 | many | TRBD2 | TRBV20-1 | TGCAGTGCCGATCTTAGCGGGGGGGCCTACCATGAGCAGTTCTTC | CSADLSGGAYHEQFF
TRBJ2-1 | many | TRBD2 | TRBV19 | TGTGCCAGTGTAGCGGGGGGCGGCAATGAGCAGTTCTTC | CASVAGGGNEQFF
TRBJ1-1 | - | - | TRBV20-1 | TGCAGTGCTAGCTCAGGGGTGGTAACTGAAGCTTTCTTT | CSASSGVVTEAFF
TRBJ2-4 | many | - | TRBV7-2 | TGTGCCAGCAGCTTAGCGGGGTACGAAGCCAAAAACATTCAGTACTTC | CASSLAGYEAKNIQYF
TRBJ2-1 | many | TRBD1 | TRBV7-2 | TGTGCCAGCAGCACTGCGGGACAGGGCACCAATGAGCAGTTCTTC | CASSTAGQGTNEQFF
TRBJ2-4 | - | TRBD2 | TRBV4-2 | TGTGCCAGCAGCCAAAGTCTAGCGGGAGGCCACCGAGTGGACATTCAGTACTTC | CASSQSLAGGHRVDIQYF
TRBJ2-7 | many | TRBD2 | TRBV9 | TGTGCCAGCAGCCCACTTCTCACTAGCGGGGGGTCCTACGAGCAGTACTTC | CASSPLLTSGGSYEQYF
TRBJ1-2 | many | TRBD1 | TRBV29-1 | TGCAGCGTTGAGGGGGACAGGGGGAACTATGGCTACACCTTC | CSVEGDRGNYGYTF
TRBJ2-3 | few | TRBD1 | TRBV2 | TGTGCCACCCGTGACAGGGGCGCTGGTACAGATACGCAGTATTTT | CATRDRGAGTDTQYF
TRBJ1-2 | many | TRBD1 | TRBV6-5 | TGTGCCAGCAGCAGACAGGGCGGTTCAAATGGCTACACCTTC | CASSRQGGSNGYTF
TRBJ2-6 | many | - | TRBV5-5 | TGTGCCAGCAGCTTGGCCCAGGCCCTCTCTGGGGCCAACGTCCTGACTTTC | CASSLAQALSGANVLTF
TRBJ1-2 | - | - | TRBV19 | TGTGCCACAACCCCTGGGGTAAATTCTAACTATGGCTACACCTTC | CATTPGVNSNYGYTF
TRBJ1-2 | many | - | TRBV6-5 | TGTGCCAGCAGTCGGATGGGGAGGGATGGCTACACCTTC | CASSRMGRDGYTF
TRBJ2-5 | many | TRBD1 | TRBV5-1 | TGCGCCAGCCACAGGGGGTCAGGAGAGACCCAGTACTTC | CASHRGSGETQYF
TRBJ1-1 | many | - | TRBV30 | TGTGCCTGGAGGAAGGGATCGAACACTGAAGCTTTCTTT | CAWRKGSNTEAFF